This T cell receptor (beta chain) was identified during a study of blood T cell repertoires in COVID-19. As for the study in general: Whether acute or convalescent, the COVID-19 samples came from the United States, Italy and Spain.

Germline V gene sequence: CDR1 SQVTM, CDR2 ANQGSEA. The length of the CDR3 is 13 residues. Between the trimmed V and J ends, which lost 7 bases and 8 bases, there was a span of 18 bases. Methods used by the authors: Amplifying reference gene primers gave estimates of nucleated cell counts. Assay used: immunoSEQ multiplex PCR; TCRdb lists only in-frame clones, some missing. D and trimming were read from the DNA, whereas the V and J calls and clone size are those reported in that table. The table has more than 100,000 clones, about 90% seen once; the top ten hold about 3.6%. The V call is TRBV29-1, the J call TRBJ2-1; D is perhaps TRBD2 (5 bases). The sample taken for sequencing was peripheral blood. This receptor was obtained from a woman aged 60-75 years with acute or convalescent COVID-19. CDR3 region: CSALPVGNYEQFF. Here the CDR3 DNA reads TGCAGCGCCCTCCCCGTCGGGAACTATGAGCAGTTCTTC.